A selection of T cell receptor beta chains follows, all from one sample in a study of T-cell memory formation after mild COVID-19. TCRdb analysed the 5' RACE reads with MiXCR anew, one entry per CDR3 protein. The repertoire includes roughly 600,000 distinct CDR3 sequences, about 20% of them detected once, and around 12% sits in the top ten. Sequences were obtained from PBMCs or a T cell subset sorted from them (not recorded which). Receptor source: an adult woman who had mild COVID-19 (a few samples of this study predate the infection). Cell type and time point are not known. Both conserved end residues are part of each CDR3. D genes are given only for firm matches. Clone size is stated in some rows and not others, as once, few, many or a class when expanded.

v_call,clone_size,d_call,j_call,cdr3_aa,cdr3_nt
TRBV30,few,NA,TRBJ2-7,CAWSPRWGEQYF,TGTGCCTGGAGCCCCCGGTGGGGCGAGCAGTACTTC
TRBV7-3,NA,NA,TRBJ1-1,CASSSDIQTEAFF,TGTGCCAGCAGCTCGGACATACAGACTGAAGCTTTCTTT
TRBV21-1,NA,NA,TRBJ1-6,CASAYNSPLHF,TGTGCCAGCGCCTATAATTCACCCCTCCACTTT
TRBV5-6,once,NA,TRBJ2-7,CASSLGLKVYEQYF,TGTGCCAGCAGCTTGGGCCTAAAAGTCTACGAGCAGTACTTC
TRBV5-1,NA,TRBD2,TRBJ2-7,CASSWTSGGYEQYF,TGCGCCAGCAGCTGGACTAGCGGAGGGTACGAGCAGTACTTC
TRBV10-3,NA,NA,TRBJ2-3,CAIGLGGSSTDTQYF,TGTGCCATCGGCCTTGGGGGATCCTCGACAGATACGCAGTATTTT
TRBV4-1,NA,NA,TRBJ1-2,CASSQVRAGADGYTF,TGCGCCAGCAGCCAGGTTCGTGCGGGCGCGGATGGCTACACCTTC
TRBV18,NA,NA,TRBJ1-1,CASSPPGPRGKNTEAFF,TGTGCCAGCTCACCACCGGGACCTCGAGGGAAGAACACTGAAGCTTTCTTT
TRBV29-1,few,NA,TRBJ1-5,CSVAEGLDQPQHF,TGCAGCGTTGCAGAGGGTCTAGATCAGCCCCAGCATTTT
TRBV29-1,many,NA,TRBJ1-2,CSVDGVEDGYTF,TGCAGCGTTGATGGGGTAGAGGATGGCTACACCTTC
TRBV7-2,many,TRBD2,TRBJ2-2,CASSLGAGWTGELFF,TGTGCCAGCAGCTTAGGAGCGGGATGGACCGGGGAGCTGTTTTTT
TRBV20-1,few,NA,TRBJ1-6,CSVGGSPLHF,TGCAGTGTGGGAGGCTCACCCCTCCACTTT
TRBV29-1,NA,TRBD2,TRBJ2-1,CSVPPGLVKEEQFF,TGCAGCGTTCCTCCGGGACTAGTGAAGGAAGAGCAGTTCTTC
TRBV5-1,NA,NA,TRBJ1-2,CASSLEPLRNYGYTF,TGCGCCAGCAGCTTGGAGCCGCTCCGTAACTATGGCTACACCTTC
TRBV21-1,NA,NA,TRBJ2-5,CASSKVGGGVQETQYF,TGTGCCAGCAGCAAAGTCGGGGGAGGTGTCCAAGAGACCCAGTACTTC
TRBV7-2,NA,NA,TRBJ1-6,CASRAGSPKGSPLHF,TGTGCCAGCAGAGCGGGGTCCCCGAAGGGGTCACCCCTCCACTTT
TRBV3-1,few,NA,TRBJ2-1,CASSQDRREFF,TGTGCCAGCAGCCAAGATCGTAGAGAGTTCTTC
TRBV12-3/TRBV12-4,few,NA,TRBJ2-2,CASSFSMNTGELFF,TGTGCCAGCAGTTTTTCTATGAACACCGGGGAGCTGTTTTTT
TRBV5-1,many,NA,TRBJ1-5,CASSLEGREGNQPQHF,TGCGCCAGCAGCTTGGAGGGCAGAGAAGGCAATCAGCCCCAGCATTTT
TRBV12-3/TRBV12-4,NA,TRBD1,TRBJ1-5,CASSSWDSHQPQHF,TGTGCCAGCAGTTCCTGGGACAGCCATCAGCCCCAGCATTTT
TRBV11-1,NA,NA,TRBJ2-6,CASSLAGTVSGANVLTF,TGTGCCAGCAGCTTAGCAGGGACCGTCTCTGGGGCCAACGTCCTGACTTTC
TRBV4-3,NA,NA,TRBJ2-1,CASSQDVSGEQFF,TGCGCCAGCAGCCAAGATGTTTCGGGTGAGCAGTTCTTC
TRBV20-1,few,TRBD2,TRBJ2-3,CSAREGRDTDTQYF,TGCAGTGCTAGGGAGGGGAGGGACACAGATACGCAGTATTTT
TRBV11-2,NA,NA,TRBJ2-5,CASSSTLPQYF,TGTGCCAGCAGCTCAACCCTACCCCAGTACTTC
TRBV19,NA,TRBD2,TRBJ2-3,CASSTGLAPDTQYF,TGTGCCAGTAGTACCGGACTAGCCCCAGATACGCAGTATTTT
TRBV3-1,few,TRBD1,TRBJ2-6,CASRADRAPVGANVLTF,TGTGCCAGCAGGGCCGACAGGGCCCCGGTAGGTGCCAACGTCCTGACTTTC
TRBV10-2,NA,TRBD1,TRBJ1-1,CASSDETGVNTEAFF,TGCGCCAGCAGTGATGAGACAGGGGTCAACACTGAAGCTTTCTTT
TRBV6-5,few,TRBD2,TRBJ2-3,CASSGPGLVTDTQYF,TGTGCCAGCAGTGGACCGGGACTAGTCACAGATACGCAGTATTTT
TRBV4-1,few,NA,TRBJ1-1,CAASPTVNTEAFF,TGCGCCGCATCGCCGACGGTGAACACTGAAGCTTTCTTT
TRBV12-3/TRBV12-4,NA,NA,TRBJ1-1,CASSWSQGSAEAFF,TGTGCCAGCAGTTGGTCGCAGGGGAGCGCTGAAGCTTTCTTT
TRBV5-5,NA,TRBD1,TRBJ2-2,CASSLPLGTDTGELFF,TGTGCCAGCAGCTTGCCCCTTGGGACAGACACCGGGGAGCTGTTTTTT
TRBV20-1,few,NA,TRBJ2-5,CSARDPPRGKETQYF,TGCAGTGCTAGAGATCCGCCGCGCGGAAAAGAGACCCAGTACTTC
TRBV7-9,NA,NA,TRBJ2-1,CASSLDPKNEQFF,TGTGCCAGCAGCTTAGATCCCAAGAATGAGCAGTTCTTC
TRBV4-1,few,NA,TRBJ2-7,CASRVLRLSSYEQYF,TGCGCCAGCAGGGTATTGCGGTTGAGCTCCTACGAGCAGTACTTC
TRBV10-3,few,NA,TRBJ2-7,CAIRERLLYEQYF,TGTGCCATCAGAGAGCGGCTCTTATACGAGCAGTACTTC
TRBV5-1,NA,NA,TRBJ2-3,CASSLVPGVTDTQYF,TGCGCCAGCAGCTTGGTACCGGGAGTCACAGATACGCAGTATTTT
TRBV12-3/TRBV12-4,few,TRBD1,TRBJ2-7,CASSSNRGPYEQYF,TGTGCCAGCAGTTCTAACAGGGGCCCCTACGAGCAGTACTTC
TRBV7-7,once,NA,TRBJ2-5,CASSLLSGPGRRETQYF,TGTGCTAGCAGCTTGCTCTCCGGACCAGGACGGCGAGAGACCCAGTACTTC
TRBV5-6,few,NA,TRBJ2-1,CASSLFTGEGHEQFF,TGTGCCAGCAGCTTGTTTACGGGAGAGGGCCATGAGCAGTTCTTC
TRBV20-1,NA,NA,TRBJ2-7,CSARDLLSSYEQYF,TGCAGTGCTAGAGATTTACTAAGCTCCTACGAGCAGTACTTC
TRBV23-1,many,NA,TRBJ2-1,CASSHPGTYNEQFF,TGCGCCAGCAGTCACCCGGGAACCTACAATGAGCAGTTCTTC
TRBV7-2,NA,TRBD1,TRBJ1-1,CASSSQGGEWAEAFF,TGTGCCAGCAGCTCCCAAGGGGGCGAGTGGGCTGAAGCTTTCTTT
TRBV18,NA,NA,TRBJ2-7,CASSPLGASDAYEQYF,TGTGCCAGCTCACCCCTCGGGGCTAGCGACGCCTACGAGCAGTACTTC
TRBV29-1,few,NA,TRBJ1-1,CSVGGVSEAFF,TGCAGCGTTGGGGGGGTATCGGAAGCTTTCTTT
TRBV4-3,NA,NA,TRBJ2-1,CASSQVRVAEQFF,TGCGCCAGCAGCCAAGTCAGGGTGGCTGAGCAGTTCTTC
TRBV4-3,NA,NA,TRBJ2-3,CASSQAMGITDTQYF,TGCGCCAGCAGCCAAGCGATGGGAATCACAGATACGCAGTATTTT
TRBV5-1,few,TRBD1,TRBJ1-2,CASTRDSVGYGYTF,TGCGCCAGCACCAGGGACAGCGTCGGCTATGGCTACACCTTC
TRBV18,few,NA,TRBJ2-2,CASSPTILVSDTGELFF,TGTGCCAGCTCACCTACGATTCTGGTGTCAGACACCGGGGAGCTGTTTTTT
TRBV27,NA,NA,TRBJ2-7,CASSLKGQAYEQYF,TGTGCCAGCAGTTTAAAAGGGCAGGCATACGAGCAGTACTTC
TRBV10-3,NA,TRBD1,TRBJ1-4,CAISVTGREAELFF,TGTGCCATCAGTGTGACAGGGCGGGAGGCGGAACTGTTTTTT
TRBV25-1,NA,NA,TRBJ1-4,CASAGGPNEKLFF,TGTGCCAGCGCCGGAGGTCCGAATGAAAAACTGTTTTTT
TRBV6-5,few,NA,TRBJ1-6,CASSYERNSPLHF,TGTGCCAGCAGTTACGAGCGAAATTCACCCCTCCACTTT
TRBV7-9,few,NA,TRBJ2-7,CASSLDWTPSSYEQYF,TGTGCCAGCAGCTTAGATTGGACACCGAGCTCCTACGAGCAGTACTTC
TRBV7-3,few,NA,TRBJ2-2,CASSLDGSGGAGELFF,TGTGCCAGCAGCTTAGACGGATCGGGGGGCGCCGGGGAGCTGTTTTTT
TRBV9,NA,TRBD2,TRBJ2-1,CASNLAGELDNEQFF,TGTGCCAGCAACTTAGCGGGAGAGCTTGACAATGAGCAGTTCTTC